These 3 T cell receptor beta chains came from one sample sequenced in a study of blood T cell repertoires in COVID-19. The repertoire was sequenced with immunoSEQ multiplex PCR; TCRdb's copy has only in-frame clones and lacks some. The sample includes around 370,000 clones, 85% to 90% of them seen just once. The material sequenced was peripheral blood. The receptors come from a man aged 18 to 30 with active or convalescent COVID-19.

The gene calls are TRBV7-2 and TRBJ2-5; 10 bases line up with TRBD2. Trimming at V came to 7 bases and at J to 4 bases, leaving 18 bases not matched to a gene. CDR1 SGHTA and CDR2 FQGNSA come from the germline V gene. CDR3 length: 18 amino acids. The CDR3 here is CASNPGSGGSGPVETQYF. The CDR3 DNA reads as TGTGCCAGCAACCCCGGTAGCGGGGGGTCGGGCCCGGTAGAGACCCAGTACTTC.

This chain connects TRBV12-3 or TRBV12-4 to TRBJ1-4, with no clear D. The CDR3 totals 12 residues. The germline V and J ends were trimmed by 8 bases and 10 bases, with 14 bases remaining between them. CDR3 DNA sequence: TGTGCCAGCCGAGTCGTAGTTGGAAAACTGTTTTTT. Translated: CASRVVVGKLFF.

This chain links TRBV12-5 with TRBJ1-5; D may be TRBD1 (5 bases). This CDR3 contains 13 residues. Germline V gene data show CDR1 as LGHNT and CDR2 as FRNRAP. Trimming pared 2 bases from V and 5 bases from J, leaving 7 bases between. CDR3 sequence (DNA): TGTGCTAGTGGTTTGTGGGGCCATCAGCCCCAGCATTTT. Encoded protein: CASGLWGHQPQHF.